These T cell receptor beta chains were read from a single sample in a study of regulatory T cells in long-lasting Graves disease. TCRdb itself ran the multiplex PCR reads through MiXCR, one entry per CDR3 protein. The sample holds about 400,000 distinct CDR3 sequences, about 14% seen once. The sequenced sample was peripheral blood mononuclear cells (PBMCs), obtained at new diagnosis, from a patient treated with antithyroid drugs. These receptor sequences come from a female donor with Graves disease. The CDR3 runs from the conserved cysteine through the conserved F or W. D genes are given only for firm matches. A row's size may be missing; if present it is once, few, many or a size class.

d_call: NA
v_call: TRBV7-9
clone_size: many
j_call: TRBJ1-6
cdr3_aa: CASSLARSPLHF
cdr3_nt: TGTGCCAGCAGCTTAGCACGGTCACCCCTCCACTTT

d_call: NA
v_call: TRBV2
clone_size: many
j_call: TRBJ2-2
cdr3_aa: CASSSREYTGELFF
cdr3_nt: TGTGCCAGCAGTAGCAGGGAGTACACCGGGGAGCTGTTTTTT

d_call: TRBD2
v_call: TRBV24-1
clone_size: few
j_call: TRBJ2-3
cdr3_aa: CATSDSGLAGVADTQYF
cdr3_nt: TGTGCCACCAGTGACTCGGGACTAGCGGGAGTGGCAGATACGCAGTATTTT

d_call: NA
v_call: TRBV28
clone_size: many
j_call: TRBJ1-2
cdr3_aa: CASSFRSGLRNYGYTF
cdr3_nt: TGTGCCAGCAGTTTTAGATCCGGACTTCGGAACTATGGCTACACCTTC

d_call: NA
v_call: TRBV7-9
clone_size: few
j_call: TRBJ1-6
cdr3_aa: CASSWGPPNNSPLHF
cdr3_nt: TGTGCCAGCAGCTGGGGCCCGCCAAATAATTCACCCCTCCACTTT

d_call: NA
v_call: TRBV9
clone_size: few
j_call: TRBJ1-6
cdr3_aa: CASSVGWTSPLHF
cdr3_nt: TGTGCCAGCAGCGTAGGTTGGACGTCACCCCTCCACTTT

d_call: NA
v_call: TRBV5-1
clone_size: few
j_call: TRBJ1-3
cdr3_aa: CASSLGAGTGNTIYF
cdr3_nt: TGCGCCAGCAGCTTGGGAGCAGGGACTGGAAACACCATATATTTT

d_call: TRBD1
v_call: TRBV6-5
clone_size: many
j_call: TRBJ2-7
cdr3_aa: CASSYECRGRVCDEQYF
cdr3_nt: TGTGCCAGCAGTTATGAGTGTAGGGGGCGCGTTTGTGACGAGCAGTACTTC

d_call: NA
v_call: TRBV7-9
clone_size: many
j_call: TRBJ2-2
cdr3_aa: CASSDDFGPGAGELFF
cdr3_nt: TGTGCCAGCAGCGACGACTTTGGCCCTGGGGCCGGGGAGCTGTTTTTT

d_call: NA
v_call: TRBV29-1
clone_size: few
j_call: TRBJ2-1
cdr3_aa: CSVEDTRDNEQFF
cdr3_nt: TGCAGCGTTGAGGACACCCGGGACAATGAGCAGTTCTTC

d_call: NA
v_call: TRBV15
clone_size: many
j_call: TRBJ1-2
cdr3_aa: CATQGGTNYGYTF
cdr3_nt: TGTGCCACCCAGGGCGGAACTAACTATGGCTACACCTTC

d_call: NA
v_call: TRBV7-3
clone_size: many
j_call: TRBJ2-5
cdr3_aa: CASSLRGGRGETQYF
cdr3_nt: TGTGCCAGCAGCTTACGAGGGGGAAGGGGAGAGACCCAGTACTTC

d_call: NA
v_call: TRBV5-1
clone_size: many
j_call: TRBJ1-2
cdr3_aa: CASSFFPMGGNGYTF
cdr3_nt: TGCGCCAGCAGCTTTTTCCCCATGGGGGGCAATGGCTACACCTTC

d_call: NA
v_call: TRBV10-3
clone_size: few
j_call: TRBJ2-1
cdr3_aa: CAISTPVSSSYEIDEQFF
cdr3_nt: TGTGCCATCAGTACCCCAGTTAGTTCTAGCTATGAGATCGATGAGCAGTTCTTC

d_call: NA
v_call: TRBV6-1
clone_size: many
j_call: TRBJ1-6
cdr3_aa: CASSEALSGEPTHSSLHF
cdr3_nt: TGTGCCAGCAGTGAAGCGCTTTCTGGTGAGCCAACCCACTCATCCCTCCACTTT

d_call: NA
v_call: TRBV4-3
clone_size: many
j_call: TRBJ2-3
cdr3_aa: CASGRGGADTQYF
cdr3_nt: TGCGCCAGCGGGCGGGGAGGTGCAGATACGCAGTATTTT

d_call: TRBD1
v_call: TRBV7-8
clone_size: NA
j_call: TRBJ1-2
cdr3_aa: CASSLAGTDIYGYTF
cdr3_nt: TGTGCCAGCAGCTTAGCGGGGACAGATATTTATGGCTACACCTTC

d_call: NA
v_call: TRBV27
clone_size: few
j_call: TRBJ2-6
cdr3_aa: CATRVSGANVLTF
cdr3_nt: TGTGCCACCCGAGTCTCTGGGGCCAACGTCCTGACTTTC

d_call: TRBD1
v_call: TRBV12-3/TRBV12-4
clone_size: many
j_call: TRBJ1-2
cdr3_aa: CASTGTVYGYTF
cdr3_nt: TGTGCCAGCACGGGGACAGTCTATGGCTACACCTTC

d_call: NA
v_call: TRBV25-1
clone_size: NA
j_call: TRBJ2-7
cdr3_aa: CASSAPGDYEQYF
cdr3_nt: TGTGCCAGCAGCGCCCCGGGAGACTACGAGCAGTACTTC

d_call: TRBD1
v_call: TRBV20-1
clone_size: many
j_call: TRBJ2-1
cdr3_aa: CSGTGEWSYNEQFF
cdr3_nt: TGCAGCGGGACAGGGGAATGGTCCTACAATGAGCAGTTCTTC

d_call: TRBD2
v_call: TRBV13
clone_size: many
j_call: TRBJ2-1
cdr3_aa: CASSPGLAEYNEQFF
cdr3_nt: TGTGCCAGCAGCCCGGGACTAGCGGAATACAATGAGCAGTTCTTC

d_call: TRBD2
v_call: TRBV20-1
clone_size: many
j_call: TRBJ2-1
cdr3_aa: CSASLAGGSSYNEQFF
cdr3_nt: TGCAGTGCTAGTTTAGCGGGAGGGAGTTCCTACAATGAGCAGTTCTTC

d_call: NA
v_call: TRBV5-1
clone_size: many
j_call: TRBJ1-5
cdr3_aa: CASSLESNQPQHF
cdr3_nt: TGTGCCAGCAGCTTAGAAAGCAATCAGCCCCAGCATTTT

d_call: NA
v_call: TRBV10-1
clone_size: many
j_call: TRBJ1-5
cdr3_aa: CASSESRWAEPQHF
cdr3_nt: TGCGCCAGCAGTGAGTCGCGGTGGGCAGAGCCCCAGCATTTT

d_call: NA
v_call: TRBV4-1
clone_size: few
j_call: TRBJ1-1
cdr3_aa: CASSQVVFTEAFF
cdr3_nt: TGCGCCAGCAGCCAAGTCGTTTTTACTGAAGCTTTCTTT

d_call: TRBD1
v_call: TRBV12-3/TRBV12-4
clone_size: many
j_call: TRBJ1-5
cdr3_aa: CASTGQDQPQHF
cdr3_nt: TGTGCCAGCACCGGACAGGATCAGCCCCAGCATTTT

d_call: NA
v_call: TRBV7-3
clone_size: many
j_call: TRBJ1-2
cdr3_aa: CASSLNAGEHGYTF
cdr3_nt: TGTGCCAGCAGCTTAAACGCAGGGGAGCATGGCTACACCTTC

d_call: TRBD2
v_call: TRBV20-1
clone_size: many
j_call: TRBJ2-7
cdr3_aa: CSASVTLGLAGSSYEQYF
cdr3_nt: TGCAGTGCTAGCGTTACCCTCGGACTAGCGGGTAGCTCCTACGAGCAGTACTTC

d_call: NA
v_call: TRBV5-8
clone_size: many
j_call: TRBJ2-1
cdr3_aa: CASSPREIYNEQFF
cdr3_nt: TGTGCCAGCAGCCCCCGGGAGATTTACAATGAGCAGTTCTTC

d_call: NA
v_call: TRBV30
clone_size: few
j_call: TRBJ2-2
cdr3_aa: CALSLGGQEFTGELFF
cdr3_nt: TGTGCCTTAAGCCTCGGTGGGCAGGAGTTCACCGGGGAGCTGTTTTTT

d_call: NA
v_call: TRBV6-5
clone_size: NA
j_call: TRBJ1-2
cdr3_aa: CASSYGAAPNCGYTF
cdr3_nt: TGTGCCAGCAGTTACGGGGCGGCCCCTAACTGTGGCTACACCTTC

d_call: NA
v_call: TRBV12-3/TRBV12-4
clone_size: many
j_call: TRBJ1-1
cdr3_aa: CASAGGTEAFF
cdr3_nt: TGTGCCAGCGCCGGGGGTACTGAAGCTTTCTTT

d_call: TRBD1
v_call: TRBV12-3/TRBV12-4
clone_size: many
j_call: TRBJ1-1
cdr3_aa: CASSSPGQGAAEAFF
cdr3_nt: TGTGCCAGCAGTTCACCGGGACAGGGGGCGGCTGAAGCTTTCTTT

d_call: TRBD1
v_call: TRBV2
clone_size: many
j_call: TRBJ2-2
cdr3_aa: CASSGQGLRGTGELFF
cdr3_nt: TGTGCCAGCAGTGGACAGGGGCTTAGGGGCACCGGGGAGCTGTTTTTT

d_call: NA
v_call: TRBV7-9
clone_size: NA
j_call: TRBJ1-2
cdr3_aa: CASSISLREGYTF
cdr3_nt: TGTGCCAGCAGCATTAGCCTCAGGGAGGGCTACACCTTC

d_call: NA
v_call: TRBV10-3
clone_size: many
j_call: TRBJ1-1
cdr3_aa: CAITNAPGHPVRNVDLNTEAFF
cdr3_nt: TGTGCCATCACTAACGCCCCGGGACATCCCGTTCGGAATGTCGACCTGAACACTGAAGCTTTCTTT

d_call: NA
v_call: TRBV6-5
clone_size: NA
j_call: TRBJ1-3
cdr3_aa: CASSYKQGGNTIYF
cdr3_nt: TGTGCCAGCAGTTACAAGCAGGGGGGAAACACCATATATTTT

d_call: NA
v_call: TRBV6-5
clone_size: many
j_call: TRBJ1-2
cdr3_aa: CASISRGTNYGYTF
cdr3_nt: TGTGCCAGCATTTCTCGAGGAACTAACTATGGCTACACCTTC

d_call: TRBD1
v_call: TRBV12-3/TRBV12-4
clone_size: few
j_call: TRBJ2-5
cdr3_aa: CASSPGQGPQETQYF
cdr3_nt: TGTGCCAGCAGCCCCGGACAGGGGCCCCAAGAGACCCAGTACTTC

d_call: TRBD2
v_call: TRBV6-1
clone_size: NA
j_call: TRBJ2-7
cdr3_aa: CASSPGTSGTNEQYF
cdr3_nt: TGTGCCAGCAGTCCGGGGACTAGCGGGACCAACGAGCAGTACTTC

d_call: NA
v_call: TRBV19
clone_size: NA
j_call: TRBJ2-6
cdr3_aa: CASTVPPGTGANVLTF
cdr3_nt: TGTGCCAGTACCGTGCCGCCGGGAACCGGGGCCAACGTCCTGACTTTC

d_call: TRBD1
v_call: TRBV4-1
clone_size: many
j_call: TRBJ1-1
cdr3_aa: CASSLQTGGSGNTEAFF
cdr3_nt: TGCGCCAGCAGCCTCCAGACAGGGGGCAGCGGGAACACTGAAGCTTTCTTT

d_call: NA
v_call: TRBV27
clone_size: few
j_call: TRBJ1-1
cdr3_aa: CASSFSGLNTEAFF
cdr3_nt: TGTGCCAGCAGTTTTTCTGGGTTGAACACTGAAGCTTTCTTT

d_call: NA
v_call: TRBV28
clone_size: many
j_call: TRBJ2-7
cdr3_aa: CASSLTRDSYEQYF
cdr3_nt: TGTGCCAGCAGTTTAACCAGGGACTCCTACGAGCAGTACTTC

d_call: NA
v_call: TRBV3-1
clone_size: few
j_call: TRBJ2-3
cdr3_aa: CASSSRWGSLGTDTQYF
cdr3_nt: TGTGCCAGCAGCTCCCGGTGGGGGTCCTTGGGCACAGATACGCAGTATTTT

d_call: NA
v_call: TRBV28
clone_size: NA
j_call: TRBJ1-5
cdr3_aa: CASYSGDVSNQPQHF
cdr3_nt: TGTGCCAGCTACTCCGGGGACGTGAGCAATCAGCCCCAGCATTTT

d_call: TRBD2
v_call: TRBV27
clone_size: many
j_call: TRBJ2-7
cdr3_aa: CASSGLAGTLEQYF
cdr3_nt: TGTGCCAGCAGTGGACTAGCGGGAACGCTCGAGCAGTACTTC

d_call: NA
v_call: TRBV12-3/TRBV12-4
clone_size: many
j_call: TRBJ2-3
cdr3_aa: CASSFSASTDTQYF
cdr3_nt: TGTGCCAGCAGTTTCTCAGCTAGCACAGATACGCAGTATTTT

d_call: NA
v_call: TRBV6-1
clone_size: NA
j_call: TRBJ2-3
cdr3_aa: CASSQDLDPGSDTQYF
cdr3_nt: TGTGCCAGTAGCCAAGACCTAGATCCGGGGTCAGATACGCAGTATTTT

d_call: TRBD2
v_call: TRBV13
clone_size: many
j_call: TRBJ2-1
cdr3_aa: CASSSLAGGTLDEQFF
cdr3_nt: TGTGCCAGCAGCTCCTTAGCGGGAGGGACTCTCGATGAGCAGTTCTTC

d_call: TRBD2
v_call: TRBV7-2
clone_size: many
j_call: TRBJ2-1
cdr3_aa: CASSLRGRASDEQFF
cdr3_nt: TGTGCCAGCAGCTTACGAGGGAGGGCAAGCGATGAGCAGTTCTTC

d_call: NA
v_call: TRBV18
clone_size: NA
j_call: TRBJ2-7
cdr3_aa: CASSSGQHHNLQYF
cdr3_nt: TGTGCCAGCTCATCGGGGCAGCACCACAACCTCCAGTACTTC

d_call: NA
v_call: TRBV5-1
clone_size: few
j_call: TRBJ1-1
cdr3_aa: CASRSQGGRDTEAFF
cdr3_nt: TGCGCCAGCAGATCCCAAGGGGGAAGGGACACTGAAGCTTTCTTT

d_call: NA
v_call: TRBV6-9
clone_size: many
j_call: TRBJ2-5
cdr3_aa: CASSYGTAESQETQYF
cdr3_nt: TGTGCCAGCAGTTACGGTACAGCCGAATCCCAAGAGACCCAGTACTTC

d_call: NA
v_call: TRBV20-1
clone_size: many
j_call: TRBJ1-1
cdr3_aa: CSALKTEAFF
cdr3_nt: TGCAGTGCTTTGAAGACTGAAGCTTTCTTT

d_call: NA
v_call: TRBV6-1
clone_size: many
j_call: TRBJ2-3
cdr3_aa: CASTSRSTDTQYF
cdr3_nt: TGTGCCAGCACCTCCCGGAGCACAGATACGCAGTATTTT

d_call: NA
v_call: TRBV11-2
clone_size: many
j_call: TRBJ1-2
cdr3_aa: CASSLAGEWGNYGYTF
cdr3_nt: TGTGCCAGCAGCTTAGCTGGGGAATGGGGGAACTATGGCTACACCTTC

d_call: NA
v_call: TRBV6-1
clone_size: few
j_call: TRBJ2-5
cdr3_aa: CASSERVETQYF
cdr3_nt: TGTGCCAGCAGTGAAAGAGTAGAGACCCAGTACTTC